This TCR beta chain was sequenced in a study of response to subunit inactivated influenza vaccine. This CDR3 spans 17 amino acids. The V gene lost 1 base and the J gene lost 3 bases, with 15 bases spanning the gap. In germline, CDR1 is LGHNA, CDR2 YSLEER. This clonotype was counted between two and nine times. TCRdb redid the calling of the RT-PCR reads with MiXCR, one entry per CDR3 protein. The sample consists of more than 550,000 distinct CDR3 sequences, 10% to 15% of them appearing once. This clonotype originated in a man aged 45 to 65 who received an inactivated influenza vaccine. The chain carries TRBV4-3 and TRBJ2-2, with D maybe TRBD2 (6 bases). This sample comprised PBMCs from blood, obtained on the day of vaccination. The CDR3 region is CASSQGSAGSYTGELFF. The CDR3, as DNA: TGCGCCAGCAGCCAAGGAAGCGCGGGGTCTTACACCGGGGAGCTGTTTTTT.